A selection of T cell receptor beta chains follows, all from one sample in a study of blood T cell repertoires in COVID-19. Generated by immunoSEQ multiplex PCR, the TCRdb table keeps only in-frame clones and is missing some. The table shows 160,000 or so clones, with approximately 90% occurring only once. Sequenced: PBMCs or T cells enriched from blood (not recorded which). The receptors stem from a woman in her fifties or sixties who had recovered from COVID-19. Both conserved end residues are part of each CDR3. Each record gives: clone size, J gene, D gene, CDR3 length, V gene, CDR3 DNA, CDR3 protein. A D gene is named only where the DNA matches it firmly. Part of the rows lack a size; the others show once, few, many or a class for expanded clones.

>NA|TRBJ1-2|NA|13|TRBV19
TGTGCCAGTAGTCGCTGGACAGACGAATTTAACACCTTC
CASSRWTDEFNTF
>NA|TRBJ2-5|TRBD2|16|TRBV5-1
TGCGCCAGCAGCACGGGACTAGCGGGGGGACAAGAGACCCAGTACTTC
CASSTGLAGGQETQYF
>NA|TRBJ2-7|NA|14|TRBV27
TGTGCCAGCAGCCGCTCGGACACCGCCTACGAGCAGTACTTC
CASSRSDTAYEQYF
>NA|TRBJ1-2|NA|13|TRBV4-3
TGCGCCAGCAGCCAAACAGGGATTAATGGCTACACCTTC
CASSQTGINGYTF
>NA|TRBJ2-7|TRBD1|15|TRBV27
TGTGCCAGCAGTTTTTATGGACAGGGTCCCTCCGAGCAGTACTTC
CASSFYGQGPSEQYF
>once|TRBJ2-7|NA|14|TRBV9
TGTGCCAGCAGCCCTCGGGTTACCTCCTACGAGCAGTACTTC
CASSPRVTSYEQYF
>NA|TRBJ2-5|NA|13|TRBV6-4
TGTGCCAGCAGTCAGGGAAGAGGAGAGACCCAGTACTTC
CASSQGRGETQYF
>once|TRBJ2-7|NA|13|TRBV7-3
TGTGCCAGCAGCTCCGCACCCCAGGGCGAGCAGTACTTC
CASSSAPQGEQYF
>NA|TRBJ2-3|NA|15|TRBV5-1
TGCGCCAGCAGCTTGGTTGGGGGCAGGGCAGATACGCAGTATTTT
CASSLVGGRADTQYF
>NA|TRBJ2-1|TRBD2|15|TRBV9
TGTGCCAGCAGCGTAGGAGCTAGCGGATTCAATGAGCAGTTCTTC
CASSVGASGFNEQFF
>NA|TRBJ1-2|NA|15|TRBV5-1
TGCGCCAGCAGCTTGGGCCAGGGCATCGACTATGGCTACACCTTC
CASSLGQGIDYGYTF
>NA|TRBJ1-4|TRBD1|13|TRBV19
TGTGCCAGTGGAGACAGGGGGGATGAAAAACTGTTTTTT
CASGDRGDEKLFF
>NA|TRBJ2-5|NA|15|TRBV19
TGTGCCAGTAGTATACAAGGGGGGGCTAAAGAGACCCAGTACTTC
CASSIQGGAKETQYF
>NA|TRBJ2-5|NA|13|TRBV18
TGTGCCAGCTCACCACTGCAGAGGGAGACCCAGTACTTC
CASSPLQRETQYF
>NA|TRBJ1-2|TRBD1|14|TRBV6-5
TGTGCCAGCAGTTACACGGGACAGGGTGGCGGCTACACCTTC
CASSYTGQGGGYTF
>NA|TRBJ2-5|NA|13|TRBV4-3
TGCGCCAGCAGCCAAGACAGGGAAGAGACCCAGTACTTC
CASSQDREETQYF
>few|TRBJ2-1|TRBD2|15|TRBV15
TGTGCCACCAGGCGGGGCGGGGGGGCCTACAATGAGCAGTTCTTC
CATRRGGGAYNEQFF
>NA|TRBJ1-6|TRBD1|18|TRBV27
TGTGCCAGCAGTTTTGGAGCAGGGGGCAGCTCCTATAATTCACCCCTCCACTTT
CASSFGAGGSSYNSPLHF
>NA|TRBJ1-4|NA|14|TRBV6-5
TGTGCCAGCAGCACAACGGCCGGGACAGAAAAACTGTTTTTT
CASSTTAGTEKLFF
>NA|TRBJ1-1|NA|15|TRBV5-1
TGCGCCAGCAGCTTGGACAGGAGAATGAACACTGAAGCTTTCTTT
CASSLDRRMNTEAFF
>NA|TRBJ1-3|NA|14|TRBV9
TGTGCCAGCAGCGTAGAAGGGGTTGGAAACACCATATATTTT
CASSVEGVGNTIYF
>NA|TRBJ1-5|NA|17|TRBV15
TGTGCCACCAGCAGAGATGTCATCACGGCGGGCAATCAGCCCCAGCATTTT
CATSRDVITAGNQPQHF
>few|TRBJ1-6|NA|14|TRBV5-1
TGCGCCAGCAGCTTAGGGCGGGGGGATTCACCCCTCCACTTT
CASSLGRGDSPLHF
>NA|TRBJ2-3|TRBD2|13|TRBV4-2
TGTGCCAGCAGCCAAGGGGGAGGGGATACGCAGTATTTT
CASSQGGGDTQYF
>NA|TRBJ2-7|NA|12|TRBV6-5
TGTGCCAGCAGTTCCTTCGGACAGAGGCAGTACTTC
CASSSFGQRQYF
>NA|TRBJ1-1|TRBD1|13|TRBV11-2
TGTGCCAGCAGCACACAGGGGGCTACTGAAGCTTTCTTT
CASSTQGATEAFF
>few|TRBJ1-1|NA|14|TRBV7-3
TGTGCCAGCAGCTTAACAAGGGGGAACACTGAAGCTTTCTTT
CASSLTRGNTEAFF
>NA|TRBJ2-7|NA|12|TRBV2
TGTGCCAGCAGTGGACAGTCGAGCGAGCAGTACTTC
CASSGQSSEQYF
>NA|TRBJ1-2|TRBD1|13|TRBV5-6
TGTGCCAGCAGCGACAGGGGAGAGTATGGCTACACCTTC
CASSDRGEYGYTF
>NA|TRBJ1-1|NA|16|TRBV6-5
TGTGCCAGCAGTTACTCGAGAGGCGGGTTGAACACTGAAGCTTTCTTT
CASSYSRGGLNTEAFF
>once|TRBJ1-1|TRBD1|17|TRBV18
TGTGCCAGCTCACCAATGGGACAGGGAAGGTCGAGTCCTGAAGCTTTCTTT
CASSPMGQGRSSPEAFF
>once|TRBJ2-5|TRBD1|19|TRBV7-3
TGTGCCAGCAGCTCCGGACCCGGGACAGGGAATTCAGGGAAAGAGACCCAGTACTTC
CASSSGPGTGNSGKETQYF
>NA|TRBJ2-2|NA|14|TRBV19
TGTGCCAGTAAGAGACAGAGAGACACCGGGGAGCTGTTTTTT
CASKRQRDTGELFF
>NA|TRBJ1-6|NA|15|TRBV28
TGTGCCAGTCTCCGGGACGGGGGACTTGTTACACCCCTCCACTTT
CASLRDGGLVTPLHF
>NA|TRBJ1-2|NA|15|TRBV7-6
TGTGCCAGCAGCTTAGATAGCGGAGCTAACTATGGCTACACCTTC
CASSLDSGANYGYTF
>NA|TRBJ2-1|TRBD2|15|TRBV14
TGTGCCAGCAGCCCTAGCGGACTCTCCTACAATGAGCAGTTCTTC
CASSPSGLSYNEQFF